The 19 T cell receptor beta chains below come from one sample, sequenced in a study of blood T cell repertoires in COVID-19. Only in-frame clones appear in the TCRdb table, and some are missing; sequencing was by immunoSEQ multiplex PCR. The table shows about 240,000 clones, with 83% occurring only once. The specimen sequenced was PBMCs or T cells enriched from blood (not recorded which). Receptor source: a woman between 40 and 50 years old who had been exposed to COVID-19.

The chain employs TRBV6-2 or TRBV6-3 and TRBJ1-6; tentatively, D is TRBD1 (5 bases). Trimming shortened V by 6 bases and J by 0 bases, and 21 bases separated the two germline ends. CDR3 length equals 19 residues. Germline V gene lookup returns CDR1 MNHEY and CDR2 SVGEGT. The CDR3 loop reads CASSPIGGDLSSYNSPLHF. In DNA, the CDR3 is TGTGCCAGCAGCCCTATCGGGGGGGATTTAAGCTCCTATAATTCACCCCTCCACTTT.

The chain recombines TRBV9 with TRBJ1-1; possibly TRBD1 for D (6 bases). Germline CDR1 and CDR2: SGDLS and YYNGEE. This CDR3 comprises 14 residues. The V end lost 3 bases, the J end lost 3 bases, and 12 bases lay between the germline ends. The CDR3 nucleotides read TGTGCCAGCAGCGCGGGGGGGCCCTACACTGAAGCTTTCTTT. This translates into CASSAGGPYTEAFF.

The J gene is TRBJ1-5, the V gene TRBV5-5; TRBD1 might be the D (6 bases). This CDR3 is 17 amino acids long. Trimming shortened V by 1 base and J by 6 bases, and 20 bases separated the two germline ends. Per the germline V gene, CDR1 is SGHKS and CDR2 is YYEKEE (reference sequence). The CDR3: CASSLYERGAGGQPQHF. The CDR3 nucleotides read TGTGCCAGCAGCTTGTATGAACGGGGGGCGGGAGGTCAGCCCCAGCATTTT.

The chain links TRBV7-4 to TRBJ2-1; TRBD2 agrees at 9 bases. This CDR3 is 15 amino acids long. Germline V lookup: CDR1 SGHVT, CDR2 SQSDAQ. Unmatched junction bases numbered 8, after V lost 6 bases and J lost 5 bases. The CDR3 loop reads CASRVAERGDNEQFF. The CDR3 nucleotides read TGTGCCAGCAGAGTGGCGGAGCGGGGGGACAATGAGCAGTTCTTC.

The CDR3, as DNA: TGTGCCAGCAGTGGGACTAGTCGTGGCACCGGGGAGCTGTTTTTT. Its protein product is CASSGTSRGTGELFF. The chain joins TRBV27 to TRBJ2-2, with TRBD2 matching 8 bases. Germline lookup yields CDR1 MNHEY and CDR2 SMNVEV (reference sequence). Trimming at V came to 5 bases and at J to 4 bases, leaving 6 bases not matched to a gene. The CDR3 is 15 residues long.

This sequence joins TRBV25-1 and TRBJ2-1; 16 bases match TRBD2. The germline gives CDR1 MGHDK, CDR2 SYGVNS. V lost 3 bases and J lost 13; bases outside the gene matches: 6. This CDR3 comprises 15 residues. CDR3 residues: CASSDRGLAGGPQFF. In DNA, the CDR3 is TGTGCCAGCAGTGATAGGGGACTAGCGGGGGGGCCTCAGTTCTTC.

CDR3 nucleotide sequence: TGTGCCAGTAGTTCTCGGACGGGATTTAATTCACCCCTCCACTTT. As protein: CASSSRTGFNSPLHF. The rearrangement uses TRBV19 and TRBJ1-6; no definite D call. This CDR3 spans 15 amino acids. In germline, CDR1 is LNHDA, CDR2 SQIVND (reference sequence). V was clipped by 5 bases and J by 6 bases, with 14 bases between them.

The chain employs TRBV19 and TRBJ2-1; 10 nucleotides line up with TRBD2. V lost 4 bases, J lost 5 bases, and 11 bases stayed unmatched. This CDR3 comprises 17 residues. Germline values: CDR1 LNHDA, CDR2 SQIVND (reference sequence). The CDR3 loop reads CASSSLAGEPLHNEQFF. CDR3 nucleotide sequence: TGTGCCAGTAGTAGTCTAGCGGGGGAACCATTACACAATGAGCAGTTCTTC.

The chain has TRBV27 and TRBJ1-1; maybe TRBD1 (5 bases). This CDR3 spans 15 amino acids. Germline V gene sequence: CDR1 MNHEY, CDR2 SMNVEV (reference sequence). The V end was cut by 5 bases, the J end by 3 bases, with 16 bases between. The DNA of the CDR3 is TGTGCCAGCAGTCCTTCCCGCGGGGGGGACACTGAAGCTTTCTTT. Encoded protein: CASSPSRGGDTEAFF.

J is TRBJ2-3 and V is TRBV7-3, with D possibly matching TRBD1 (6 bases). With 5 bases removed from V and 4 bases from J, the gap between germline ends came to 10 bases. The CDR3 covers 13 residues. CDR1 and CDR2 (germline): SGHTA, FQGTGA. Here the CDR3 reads CASSTTGPDTQYF. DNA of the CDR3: TGTGCCAGCAGCACCACAGGGCCAGATACGCAGTATTTT. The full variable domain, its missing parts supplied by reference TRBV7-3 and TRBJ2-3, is GAGVSQTPSNKVTEKGKYVELRCDPISGHTALYWYRQSLGQGPEFLIYFQGTGAADDSGLPNDRFFAVRPEGSVSTLKIQRTERGDSAVYLCASSTTGPDTQYFGPGTRLTVL.

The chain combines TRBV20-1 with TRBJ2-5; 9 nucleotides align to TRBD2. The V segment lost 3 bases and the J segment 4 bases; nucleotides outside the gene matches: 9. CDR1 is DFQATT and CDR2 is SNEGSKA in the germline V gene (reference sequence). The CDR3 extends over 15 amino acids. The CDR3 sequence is CSASGSGGLGETQYF. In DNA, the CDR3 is TGCAGTGCTAGTGGTAGCGGGGGCCTGGGAGAGACCCAGTACTTC.

CDR3 nucleotide sequence: TGTGCCAGCAGTTACTCGGGGACAAAAGATCAGCCCCAGCATTTT. This codes for CASSYSGTKDQPQHF. V and J are TRBV6-5 and TRBJ1-5, with D possibly matching TRBD1 (6 bases). Germline CDR1 and CDR2: MNHEY and SVGAGI. V was shortened by 0 bases and J by 5 bases, with 11 bases between the two germline ends. CDR3 length: 15 residues.

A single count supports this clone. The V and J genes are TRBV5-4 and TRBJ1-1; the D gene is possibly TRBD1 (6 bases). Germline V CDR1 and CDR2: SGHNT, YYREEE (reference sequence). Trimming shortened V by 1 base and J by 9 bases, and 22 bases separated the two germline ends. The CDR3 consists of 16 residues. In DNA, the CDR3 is TGTGCCAGCAGCTTGCGGGTGGGGCAGGGGTTAAGTCAAGCTTTCTTT. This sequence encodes CASSLRVGQGLSQAFF. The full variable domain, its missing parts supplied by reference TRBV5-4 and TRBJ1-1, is ETGVTQSPTHLIKTRGQQVTLRCSSQSGHNTVSWYQQALGQGPQFIFQYYREEENGRGNFPPRFSGLQFPNYSSELNVNALELDDSALYLCASSLRVGQGLSQAFFGQGTRLTVV.

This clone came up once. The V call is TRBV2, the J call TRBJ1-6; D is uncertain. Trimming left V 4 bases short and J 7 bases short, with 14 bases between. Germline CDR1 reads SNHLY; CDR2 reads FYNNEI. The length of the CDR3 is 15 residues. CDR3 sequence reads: CASSGLSGGNSPLHF. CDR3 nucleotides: TGTGCCAGCAGTGGTCTCTCGGGAGGCAATTCACCCCTCCACTTT.

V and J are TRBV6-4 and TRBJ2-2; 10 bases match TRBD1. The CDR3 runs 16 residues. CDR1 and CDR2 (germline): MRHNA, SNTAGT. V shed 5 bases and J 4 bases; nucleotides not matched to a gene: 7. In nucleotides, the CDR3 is TGTGCCAGCAGTCCTGGACAGGGGGATGGCACCGGGGAGCTGTTTTTT. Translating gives CASSPGQGDGTGELFF.

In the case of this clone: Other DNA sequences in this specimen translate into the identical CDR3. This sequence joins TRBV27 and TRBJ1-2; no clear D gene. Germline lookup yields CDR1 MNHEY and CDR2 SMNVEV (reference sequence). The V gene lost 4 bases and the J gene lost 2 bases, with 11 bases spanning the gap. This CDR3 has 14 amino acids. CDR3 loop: CASSSRGGNYGYTF. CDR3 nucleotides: TGTGCCAGCAGTTCCCGGGGAGGAAACTATGGCTACACCTTC.

The CDR3 sequence: CAWSGLLDGEQFF. Here the CDR3 DNA reads TGTGCCTGGAGTGGACTACTGGATGGTGAGCAGTTCTTC. The chain carries TRBV30 and TRBJ2-1; possibly TRBD2 for D (5 bases). CDR1 and CDR2 from the germline V gene are GTSNPN and SVGIG (reference sequence). This CDR3 has 13 amino acids. Trimming removed 1 base from V and 9 bases from J, with 13 bases in between.

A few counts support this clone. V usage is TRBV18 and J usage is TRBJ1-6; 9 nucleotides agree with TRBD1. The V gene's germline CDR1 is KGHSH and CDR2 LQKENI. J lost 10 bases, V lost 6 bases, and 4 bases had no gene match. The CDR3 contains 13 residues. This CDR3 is CASSRDRVSPLHF. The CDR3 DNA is TGTGCCAGCTCCCGGGACAGGGTCTCACCCCTCCACTTT.

CDR3 protein: CASSLLGAGNYGYTF. The DNA of the CDR3 is TGTGCCAGCAGTTTATTAGGGGCAGGGAACTATGGCTACACCTTC. This chain uses TRBV27 with TRBJ1-2; TRBD1 is a possible D gene (5 bases). Germline CDR1 reads MNHEY; CDR2 reads SMNVEV (reference sequence). V was clipped by 1 base and J by 2 bases, with 11 bases between them. The CDR3 sequence is 15 residues long.